This TCR beta chain was recovered during a study of blood T cell repertoires in COVID-19. This clone was observed a handful of times. Trimming cost V 0 bases and J 2 bases, with 5 bases left between them. The CDR3 length is 13 residues. The germline V gene has CDR1 SGHNT and CDR2 YYREEE (reference sequence). Produced via immunoSEQ multiplex PCR; TCRdb's table is partial and in-frame only. The sample yields about 140,000 clones, roughly 76% seen once. This sequence was found in a woman aged 50 to 60 with active or convalescent COVID-19. This chain joins TRBV5-4 and TRBJ1-2, with D perhaps matching TRBD1 (5 bases). Sequenced sample: peripheral blood. Here the CDR3 DNA reads TGTGCCAGCAGCTTGGAGGGGAACTATGGCTACACCTTC. As protein: CASSLEGNYGYTF.